A selection of T cell receptor beta chains follows, all from one sample in a study of T cell responses to AZD1222 COVID-19 vaccine. The table came from immunoSEQ multiplex PCR; TCRdb's copy has only in-frame clones and leaves some out. The table records around 94,000 clones, about 88% of them present only once. Sequencing was performed on peripheral blood, taken on day 0 of AZD1222 vaccination. The receptor set was obtained from an adult in good health. Both conserved end residues are part of each CDR3. Fields, in order: J gene, V gene, clone size, D gene, CDR3 protein, CDR3 DNA. A D gene is named only where the DNA matches it firmly. Clone size, where shown, is once, few, many, or a class for clones that have expanded.

>TRBJ2-3|TRBV7-3|-|TRBD2
CASSAEAGAGDTQYF
TGTGCCAGCAGCGCCGAAGCGGGGGCAGGGGATACGCAGTATTTT
>TRBJ1-1|TRBV5-1|-|-
CASSSLLGGNTEAFF
TGCGCCAGCAGCTCCCTCTTGGGGGGGAACACTGAAGCTTTCTTT
>TRBJ1-2|TRBV10-3|-|-
CAISESGRANYGYTF
TGTGCCATCAGTGAGTCCGGCCGCGCTAACTATGGCTACACCTTC
>TRBJ2-7|TRBV2|few|TRBD2
CASSAVVAGEYF
TGTGCCAGCAGTGCGGTGGTAGCGGGGGAGTACTTC
>TRBJ2-7|TRBV27|-|-
CASSPLPSTFYEQYF
TGTGCCAGCAGTCCTCTCCCTTCAACATTCTACGAGCAGTACTTC
>TRBJ1-5|TRBV30|-|-
CAWSTQSNQPQHF
TGTGCCTGGAGTACACAGAGCAATCAGCCCCAGCATTTT
>TRBJ1-6|TRBV18|-|-
CASSPSGNSPLHF
TGTGCCAGCTCACCCTCAGGGAATTCACCCCTCCACTTT
>TRBJ2-5|TRBV7-7|-|TRBD2
CASSLAGGQETQYF
TGTGCTAGCAGCCTCGCGGGGGGCCAGGAGACCCAGTACTTC
>TRBJ2-7|TRBV5-4|few|-
CASSWQRGFSYEQYF
TGTGCCAGCAGCTGGCAGAGGGGCTTCTCCTACGAGCAGTACTTC
>TRBJ1-1|TRBV14|-|-
CASSRTRGGEAFF
TGTGCCAGCAGCCGTACCCGGGGGGGTGAAGCTTTCTTT
>TRBJ2-5|TRBV3-1/TRBV3-2|-|-
CASSHQETQYF
TGTGCCAGCAGCCATCAAGAGACCCAGTACTTC
>TRBJ1-4|TRBV4-3|-|TRBD1
CASSQEDRGEKLFF
TGCGCCAGCAGCCAGGAAGACAGGGGGGAAAAACTGTTTTTT
>TRBJ2-1|TRBV6-2/TRBV6-3|-|TRBD2
CASSSSLAGGYNEQFF
TGTGCCAGCAGCTCATCACTAGCGGGGGGCTACAATGAGCAGTTCTTC
>TRBJ1-4|TRBV6-5|-|-
CAGSYLAATNEKLFF
TGTGCCGGCAGTTACTTGGCAGCAACTAATGAAAAACTGTTTTTT
>TRBJ1-1|TRBV7-9|-|TRBD1
CASSQGQAAAAFF
TGTGCCAGCAGCCAAGGACAGGCTGCGGCGGCTTTCTTT
>TRBJ2-5|TRBV6-2/TRBV6-3|-|TRBD2
CASSRGLATETQYF
TGTGCCAGCAGCAGGGGACTAGCGACGGAGACCCAGTACTTC
>TRBJ2-5|TRBV10-2|-|-
CASNHRPKETQYF
TGCGCCAGCAATCACAGGCCAAAAGAGACCCAGTACTTC
>TRBJ2-3|TRBV5-1|-|TRBD2
CASSLMSGGTTDTQYF
TGCGCCAGCAGCTTGATGAGCGGGGGGACCACAGATACGCAGTATTTT
>TRBJ1-4|TRBV27|-|-
CASSFRGGNEKLFF
TGTGCCAGCAGTTTCCGGGGAGGTAATGAAAAACTGTTTTTT
>TRBJ2-2|TRBV7-8|-|TRBD1
CASRPGQANTGELFF
TGTGCCAGCAGGCCGGGACAGGCGAACACCGGGGAGCTGTTTTTT
>TRBJ2-2|TRBV4-2|-|TRBD2
CASSFLRGGNTGELFF
TGTGCCAGCAGCTTCCTCCGCGGGGGGAACACCGGGGAGCTGTTTTTT
>TRBJ2-7|TRBV3-1/TRBV3-2|-|-
CASSQGASPHEQYF
TGTGCCAGCAGCCAAGGTGCCAGTCCCCACGAGCAGTACTTC
>TRBJ2-7|TRBV28|once|-
CASRWTPKSYEQYF
TGTGCCAGCAGATGGACACCTAAATCCTACGAGCAGTACTTC
>TRBJ1-3|TRBV7-9|few|-
CASSLLDSGNTIYF
TGTGCCAGCAGCTTACTGGACTCTGGAAACACCATATATTTT
>TRBJ2-5|TRBV6-1|-|-
CASSEDHETQYF
TGTGCCAGCAGTGAAGACCATGAGACCCAGTACTTC
>TRBJ1-6|TRBV7-7|-|-
CASSLQENSPLHF
TGTGCCAGCAGCTTACAGGAAAATTCACCCCTCCACTTT
>TRBJ2-7|TRBV12-5|-|-
CASGRMDDEQYF
TGTGCTAGTGGTCGGATGGACGACGAGCAGTACTTC
>TRBJ1-1|TRBV11-1|-|-
CASSLAIAGVTEAFF
TGTGCCAGCAGCTTAGCGATTGCAGGGGTTACTGAAGCTTTCTTT
>TRBJ1-5|TRBV11-3|few|-
CAIPGQSQPQHF
TGTGCCATCCCGGGGCAGAGTCAGCCCCAGCATTTT
>TRBJ2-7|TRBV29-1|-|-
CSVSYSGSYEQYF
TGCAGCGTTTCGTATAGCGGCTCCTACGAGCAGTACTTC
>TRBJ2-6|TRBV7-3|once|-
CASSLGLPSGANVLTF
TGTGCCAGCAGCTTAGGTCTTCCCTCTGGGGCCAACGTCCTGACTTTC
>TRBJ1-2|TRBV19|-|TRBD1
CASSNQGDNYGYTF
TGTGCCAGTAGTAACCAGGGGGATAACTATGGCTACACCTTC
>TRBJ1-2|TRBV6-4|-|TRBD1
CASSDSHRGGYTF
TGTGCCAGCAGTGACTCGCACAGGGGCGGCTACACCTTC
>TRBJ2-2|TRBV5-1|once|-
CASSPPTGSGELFF
TGCGCCAGCAGCCCCCCCACAGGGTCCGGGGAGCTGTTTTTT
>TRBJ1-3|TRBV6-5|-|-
CASTLKGNGHTIYF
TGTGCCAGCACTCTAAAGGGCAATGGCCACACCATATATTTT
>TRBJ1-5|TRBV2|-|TRBD1
CASSEARDRVAQPQHF
TGTGCCAGCAGTGAAGCGAGAGACAGGGTAGCCCAGCCCCAGCATTTT
>TRBJ1-1|TRBV19|-|-
CASSFGQVLSEAFF
TGTGCCAGTAGCTTCGGGCAAGTCCTCTCTGAAGCTTTCTTT
>TRBJ2-2|TRBV5-1|-|TRBD2
CASSPGTSVNTGELFF
TGCGCCAGCAGTCCCGGGACTAGCGTCAACACCGGGGAGCTGTTTTTT
>TRBJ1-6|TRBV7-8|-|TRBD1
CASSLGWAGGYSPLHF
TGTGCCAGCAGCTTAGGGTGGGCAGGGGGTTACTCACCCCTCCACTTT
>TRBJ2-1|TRBV5-8|-|TRBD2
CASSFDWTSNEQFF
TGTGCCAGCAGCTTCGATTGGACTAGCAATGAGCAGTTCTTC